This T cell receptor beta chain comes out of a study of regulatory T cells in long-lasting Graves disease. CDR3-region Arm-PCR and iRepertoire HTBI primers produced the TCR beta libraries. TCRdb reprocessed the multiplex PCR reads with MiXCR, giving one entry per CDR3 protein. The data hold 410,000 or so distinct CDR3 sequences, with more than 13% observed a single time. Study-level points and caveats: Persistent Graves' patients had lower TCR diversity than newly diagnosed ones.

As to time point: newly diagnosed GD, antithyroid drugs for less than 3 months. PBMCs provided the RNA from which the TCR library was made. American Thyroid Association guidelines served as the basis for diagnosing Graves' disease. Germline-derived CDR1 and CDR2 are GTSNPN and SVGIG (reference sequence). The trim removed 8 bases at V and 7 bases at J, leaving 13 bases unmatched. CDR3 length: 14 amino acids. This clonotype was recorded at least ten times. Its antigen is not known. The sample was also reused in another study, on T cells in Graves' hyperthyroidism and ophthalmopathy. This second study notes: During a first-round RT-PCR of the TCR CDR3, the HTBI primer set was used.

The TCR sequence derives from a woman aged 30 to 39 with Graves disease. Sequenced here: peripheral blood mononuclear cells (PBMCs), sampled at new diagnosis, from a patient treated with antithyroid drugs. The genes are TRBV30 and TRBJ1-4; 7 positions agree with TRBD1. For the CDR3, the DNA is TGTGCCCTTCACAGGGGAAAGGGGGGTGAAAAACTGTTTTTT. It encodes CALHRGKGGEKLFF.